This T cell receptor (beta chain) was sequenced for a study of CD8 T cells in ankylosing spondylitis (TCRdb year 2017). The study in broad terms: T cell receptor beta repertoires were profiled in healthy donors and ankylosing spondylitis patients so that disease-linked TCR variants could be found. The full study cohort comprised around 25 ankylosing spondylitis patients and about a hundred healthy donors. Peripheral blood was sampled, and synovial fluid was additionally collected from ankylosing spondylitis patients.

Synovial fluid samples were matched to blood samples from the same ankylosing spondylitis patients. According to the germline V gene (reference sequence), CDR1 reads DFQATT and CDR2 reads SNEGSKA. Clipping removes 6 bases from V and 1 base from J, with 4 as the unmatched junction base count. Counted from cysteine to phenylalanine, this CDR3 has 14 amino acids. The entry retains the CDR3 DNA only, 42 bases that are in frame from base 1. Sequenced on an Illumina HiSeq 2500. Quantitative 5'-RACE with molecular barcodes was the method used to prepare the TCR beta libraries. The authors' pipeline ran thus. To identify disease-linked TCR variants, a new computational method was used, one built on a probabilistic model of VDJ rearrangement. Using fastp trimming at Q25 and MiXCR clonotype assembly, TCRdb reanalyzed the public sequencing data and kept in-frame beta chains. One record per CDR3 amino acid sequence lists the most common genes and DNA. The V and J calls follow TCRdb's processing rather than the paper's. This sample gives some 39,000 distinct CDR3 sequences in total; under 15% of them show up just once. Jointly, the top ten make up 32% of the sample.

General study outcomes and caveats: Some of the motif variants had been reported before in the synovial fluid and blood of reactive arthritis patients, a finding that suggests common disease-initiation mechanisms. According to the report, matched synovial fluid samples from ankylosing spondylitis patients were significantly enriched for the disease-linked clones. The disease-linked clones had a CD8+ phenotype and were found at relatively low frequencies in peripheral blood. A TCR beta motif made up of several highly homologous amino acid variants appeared to be characteristic of blood from ankylosing spondylitis patients.

Comment on this clonotype: No antigen is known for it. No quality values exist for individual bases; no much larger clone is one base distant.

The origin of this receptor is a male donor with ankylosing spondylitis. The sequencing sample was made of synovial fluid, either unsorted or a sorted T cell fraction (not recorded which). The V and J genes are TRBV20-1 and TRBJ2-2, and TRBD2 aligns with 8 junction nucleotides. The CDR3 in this case is CSATGLVNTGELFF. The DNA reads as follows: TGCAGTGCGACGGGACTAGTGAACACCGGGGAGCTGTTTTTT.